Listed below are T cell receptor beta chains from one sample, sequenced in a study of blood T cell repertoires in COVID-19. Repertoires were generated with immunoSEQ multiplex PCR, while TCRdb's copy carries only in-frame clones and drops some. The profile covers approximately 330,000 clones, with roughly 85% appearing a single time and roughly 4% taken by the ten largest. Sample: PBMCs or T cells enriched from blood (not recorded which). The receptors stem from a woman in her forties with acute COVID-19. The CDR3 runs from the conserved cysteine through the conserved F or W. Fields, in order: V gene, clone size, J gene, D gene, CDR3 DNA, CDR3 protein. D genes are given only for firm matches. Some rows have no size entry. The others give once, few or many, or a class for an expanded clone.

TRBV28	few	TRBJ1-2	TRBD1	TGTGCCAGCAGTATAGGGACAGGGGGCAGAGGCTACACCTTC	CASSIGTGGRGYTF
TRBV19	NA	TRBJ1-1	NA	TGTGCCAGTAGTCCACGGACTGAAGCTTTCTTT	CASSPRTEAFF
TRBV4-3	NA	TRBJ2-1	NA	TGCGCCAGCAGCCAAGATTGGACTCGATACAATGAGCAGTTCTTC	CASSQDWTRYNEQFF
TRBV5-1	NA	TRBJ1-1	NA	TGCGCCAGCAGCTTGTTATCCGAGAGCACTGAAGCTTTCTTT	CASSLLSESTEAFF
TRBV4-2	NA	TRBJ1-1	NA	TGTGCCAGCAGCATCTGGGGGCGCTCGAACACTGAAGCTTTCTTT	CASSIWGRSNTEAFF
TRBV2	NA	TRBJ1-6	TRBD1	TGTGCCAGCAGTGAAGAGGGACAGGGTAGTTCACCCCTCCACTTT	CASSEEGQGSSPLHF
TRBV5-1	NA	TRBJ2-5	TRBD1	TGCGCCAGCGGAGACTTGGCCCATGGGACAGCAGAAGAGACCCAGTACTTC	CASGDLAHGTAEETQYF
TRBV20-1	NA	TRBJ1-2	NA	TGCAGTGTTGCAGGGGATGGCTACACCTTC	CSVAGDGYTF
TRBV7-8	NA	TRBJ2-7	TRBD2	TGTGCCAGCAGCTTAGTCAGCGGGAGTTACGAGCAGTACTTC	CASSLVSGSYEQYF
TRBV19	NA	TRBJ1-5	TRBD1	TGTGCCAGTACCTCGACAGGGGGCAATCAGCCCCAGCATTTT	CASTSTGGNQPQHF
TRBV10-3	NA	TRBJ2-1	TRBD2	TGTGCCACCCAACTAGCGGGAGGGCCAGGGCAGTTCTTC	CATQLAGGPGQFF
TRBV9	many	TRBJ2-1	NA	TGTGCCAGCAGCGTATTACAGGGCAATGAGCAGTTCTTC	CASSVLQGNEQFF
TRBV5-1	many	TRBJ1-2	TRBD1	TGCGCCAGCAGCTTGGTACAGGGGTACGAGAATGGCTACACCTTC	CASSLVQGYENGYTF
TRBV5-4	NA	TRBJ2-2	NA	TGTGCCAGCAGCTTGCTAGAGAACACCGGGGAGCTGTTTTTT	CASSLLENTGELFF
TRBV5-1	once	TRBJ2-5	TRBD1	TGCGCCAGCAGCTCATCGGGACAGACTCAAGAGACCCAGTACTTC	CASSSSGQTQETQYF
TRBV24-1	NA	TRBJ2-1	NA	TGTGCCACCAGCCAAAACAATGAGCAGTTCTTC	CATSQNNEQFF
TRBV19	NA	TRBJ2-1	NA	TGTGCCAGTAGCGGGGGACCCCTTTACAATGAGCAGTTCTTC	CASSGGPLYNEQFF
TRBV27	once	TRBJ2-2	NA	TGTGCCAGCAGTTTATGGTCGCAGGGGACCACCGGGGAGCTGTTTTTT	CASSLWSQGTTGELFF
TRBV2	NA	TRBJ2-7	NA	TGTGCCAGCAGTGGCGAGTACGAGCAGTACTTC	CASSGEYEQYF
TRBV4-3	NA	TRBJ1-6	NA	TGCGCCAGCAGCCCCAGTGTAGCGGCCGGAAATTCACCCCTCCACTTT	CASSPSVAAGNSPLHF
TRBV7-8	NA	TRBJ2-7	TRBD2	TGTGCCAGCAGCTTTGGGACTAGCGGGGTAAACTTTTACGAGCAGTACTTC	CASSFGTSGVNFYEQYF
TRBV7-6	NA	TRBJ2-1	TRBD2	TGTGCCAGCAGCGGACTAGCGGGAAACAACAATGAGCAGTTCTTC	CASSGLAGNNNEQFF